The TCR beta chain under discussion was sequenced for a study of cytomegalovirus exposure and HLA in healthy donors. Study findings and constraints: Per published reports, the classifier diagnosed cytomegalovirus status with high specificity and sensitivity.

With respect to this clone: The antigen is unknown.

The PCR was carried out with 60 Vbeta primers and 13 Jbeta primers. The protocol was immunoSEQ multiplex PCR, while the TCRdb copy is restricted to in-frame clones and leaves out a portion. The sample shows some 100,000 clones, more than 75% of them seen only once. The V end lost 4 bases, the J end lost 8 bases, and 12 bases lay between the germline ends. Germline V gene sequence: CDR1 SGHRS, CDR2 YFSETQ. This CDR3 spans 13 amino acids. The J gene is TRBJ1-4, the V gene TRBV5-1; D uncertain. Source material: PBMCs. This sequence originates from a woman aged 45 to 65 in good health and CMV-seropositive. CDR3 DNA: TGCGCCAGCAGCCCGGAGGTTGGGGAAAAACTGTTTTTT. It is translated as CASSPEVGEKLFF.